The T cell receptor beta chain under discussion was sequenced for a study of blood T cell repertoires in COVID-19. The data were produced by immunoSEQ multiplex PCR, yet TCRdb's version contains in-frame clones alone and is incomplete. The table lists some 520,000 clones, approximately 92% of them singletons. This CDR3 is built from 12 residues. Germline CDR1 and CDR2: LNHDA and SQIVND (reference sequence). Trimming shortened V by 6 bases and J by 3 bases, and 8 bases separated the two germline ends. Sequences were obtained from peripheral blood. This clonotype was obtained from a man between 18 and 29 years old with COVID-19, enrolled during active disease. The genes are TRBV19 and TRBJ1-1; D unclear. This CDR3 is CASSPGYTEAFF. CDR3 coding DNA: TGTGCCAGTAGCCCCGGTTACACTGAAGCTTTCTTT. Full variable domain (rest looked up from reference TRBV19 and TRBJ1-1): DGGITQSPKYLFRKEGQNVTLSCEQNLNHDAMYWYRQDPGQGLRLIYYSQIVNDFQKGDIAEGYSVSREKKESFPLTVTSAQKNPTAFYLCASSPGYTEAFFGQGTRLTVV.